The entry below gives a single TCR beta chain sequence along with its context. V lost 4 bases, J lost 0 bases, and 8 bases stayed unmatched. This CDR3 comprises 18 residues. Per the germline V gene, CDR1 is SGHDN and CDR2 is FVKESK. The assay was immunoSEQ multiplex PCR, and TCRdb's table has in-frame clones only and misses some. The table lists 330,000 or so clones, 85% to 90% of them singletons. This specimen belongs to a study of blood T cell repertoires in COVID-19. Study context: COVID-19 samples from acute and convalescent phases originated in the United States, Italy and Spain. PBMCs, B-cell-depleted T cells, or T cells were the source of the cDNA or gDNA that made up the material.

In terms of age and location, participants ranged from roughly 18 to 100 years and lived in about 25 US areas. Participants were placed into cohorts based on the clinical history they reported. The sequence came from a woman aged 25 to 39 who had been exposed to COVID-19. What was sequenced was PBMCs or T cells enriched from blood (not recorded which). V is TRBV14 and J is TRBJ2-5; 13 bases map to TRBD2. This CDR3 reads CASSLREGLAGNQETQYF. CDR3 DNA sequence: TGTGCCAGCAGCCTACGAGAGGGACTAGCGGGAAACCAAGAGACCCAGTACTTC. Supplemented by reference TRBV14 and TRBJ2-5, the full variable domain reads EAGVTQFPSHSVIEKGQTVTLRCDPISGHDNLYWYRRVMGKEIKFLLHFVKESKQDESGMPNNRFLAERTGGTYSTLKVQPAELEDSGVYFCASSLREGLAGNQETQYFGPGTRLLVL.